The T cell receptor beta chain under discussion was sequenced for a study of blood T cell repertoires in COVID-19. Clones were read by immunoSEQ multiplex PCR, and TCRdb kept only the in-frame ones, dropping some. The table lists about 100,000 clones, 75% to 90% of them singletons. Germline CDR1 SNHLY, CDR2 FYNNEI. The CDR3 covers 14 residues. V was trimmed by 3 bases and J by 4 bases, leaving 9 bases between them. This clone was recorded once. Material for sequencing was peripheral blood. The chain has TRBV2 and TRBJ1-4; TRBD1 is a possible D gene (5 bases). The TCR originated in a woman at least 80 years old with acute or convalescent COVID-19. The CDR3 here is CASSDTGRNEKLFF. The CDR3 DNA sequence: TGTGCCAGCAGTGATACAGGACGTAATGAAAAACTGTTTTTT.